This T cell receptor (beta chain) was observed in a study of cytomegalovirus exposure and HLA in healthy donors. In germline, CDR1 is MGHRA, CDR2 YSYEKL. After removal of 7 bases from V and 0 bases from J, the junction contained 11 bases not matched to a gene. CDR3 size: 17 residues. About this clone: Its cognate antigen is unknown.

Primers included in the PCR were 60 Vbeta and 13 Jbeta primers. TCRdb's table, derived via immunoSEQ multiplex PCR, lists solely in-frame clones and lacks some. The sample carries about 120,000 clones, 70% to 80% recorded once. Findings and caveats of the study: Researchers reported that a few CMV-associated chains were confirmed in vitro as CMV antigen-specific. Follow-up analysis later connected one missense variant in DCLRE1C with trimming of TCR beta V- and J-genes. Later on, analysis showed that most CMV-associated TCR beta chains appeared to be HLA-restricted.

The V gene is TRBV4-1, the J gene TRBJ2-3; 9 bases map to TRBD2. The specimen sequenced was PBMCs. This receptor was taken from a woman in her thirties or forties in good health and CMV-seropositive. For the CDR3, the DNA is TGCGCCAGCACATCCGCGGGGGGGATTCCTAGCACAGATACGCAGTATTTT. Protein product: CASTSAGGIPSTDTQYF.